This TCR beta chain was identified in a study of technical replicates of blood from a few donors. V lost 5 bases, J lost 12 bases, and 17 bases lay in between. This CDR3 comprises 12 residues. From germline, CDR1 is LNHDA and CDR2 SQIVND (reference sequence). Assay: immunoSEQ multiplex PCR; the TCRdb copy retains only in-frame clones and omits some. The table has approximately 81,000 clones, 90% to 97% seen once; the top ten hold around 0.2%. The rearrangement uses TRBV19 and TRBJ2-7, with D perhaps TRBD1 (6 bases). Input material: T cells isolated from PBMCs. The TCR comes from a human donor in good health. Written as DNA, the CDR3 is TGTGCCAGTAGTGGGACACTGGGTAGGGCGTACTTC. The encoded protein is CASSGTLGRAYF.